The 10 T cell receptor beta chains listed next were all sequenced from one sample in a study of glioma-infiltrating T cells. Using RNA template, CDR3s of TCR alpha and beta were amplified with iRepertoire arm-PCR. TCRdb processed the multiplex PCR reads anew with MiXCR; each CDR3 protein has one entry. The sample yields 300,000 to 450,000 distinct CDR3 sequences, about two fifths seen once. The sample consisted of glioma tissue, nonneoplastic brain tissue, or PBMCs (not recorded which). The source is a human donor with low-grade glioma or glioblastoma, undergoing nonglioma brain surgery, or in good health (not recorded which).

The chain combines TRBV7-9 with TRBJ2-5; 7 nucleotides match TRBD2. CDR3 length: 16 amino acids. V dropped 1 base and J dropped 5; count of bases not matched to a gene: 10. Looked up from germline, CDR1 is SEHNR and CDR2 is FQNEAQ (reference sequence). CDR3 nucleotide sequence: TGTGCCAGCAGCTTAGGTAGTCTAGCGGCGACGGAGACCCAGTACTTC. This gives the protein CASSLGSLAATETQYF. Full variable domain (remainder filled in from reference TRBV7-9 and TRBJ2-5): DTGVSQNPRHKITKRGQNVTFRCDPISEHNRLYWYRQTLGQGPEFLTYFQNEAQLEKSRLLSDRFSAERPKGSFSTLEIQRTEQGDSAMYLCASSLGSLAATETQYFGPGTRLLVL.

The chain recombines TRBV7-9 with TRBJ2-5; D not certain. From germline, CDR1 is SEHNR and CDR2 FQNEAQ (reference sequence). Trimming took off 2 bases at V and 2 bases at J, with 12 bases between the two ends. This CDR3 is 15 amino acids long. The DNA for the CDR3 is TGTGCCAGCAGCTTATCTTGGATACTACAAGAGACCCAGTACTTC. It is translated as CASSLSWILQETQYF.

This chain links TRBV20-1 with TRBJ2-5, with D perhaps TRBD2 (5 bases). V lost 6 bases and J lost 5, with 13 bases in between. Germline assignment: CDR1 DFQATT and CDR2 SNEGSKA (reference sequence). The CDR3 covers 12 residues. This chain's CDR3 is CSAGAPGETQYF. In DNA, the CDR3 is TGCAGTGCGGGCGCCCCGGGGGAGACCCAGTACTTC.

The V and J genes are TRBV27 and TRBJ2-2; D is unclear. Germline CDR1 is MNHEY and CDR2 is SMNVEV (reference sequence). V was trimmed by 5 bases and J by 3 bases, leaving 19 bases between them. The CDR3 is 17 amino acids. The CDR3 protein is CASSPPPPTSYTGELFF. The DNA of the CDR3 is TGTGCCAGCAGTCCACCACCCCCGACAAGTTACACCGGGGAGCTGTTTTTT.

With respect to this clonotype: This may be a read error: a much more frequent sequence differs by one nucleotide. The CDR3 does not close with the conserved phenylalanine or tryptophan, likely indicating a read error. The chain is built from TRBV6-5 and TRBJ1-2; TRBD1 agrees at 7 bases. With 0 bases clipped from V and 3 bases from J, the junction kept 4 bases outside the gene matches. The germline V gene has CDR1 MNHEY and CDR2 SVGAGI. CDR3 length: 15 amino acids. The CDR3 sequence: CASSYSTGVDYGYTL. The DNA for the CDR3 is TGTGCCAGCAGTTACTCCACAGGGGTGGACTATGGCTACACCTTA.

The table lists this clonotype with a few counts. The rearrangement links TRBV20-1 to TRBJ2-1, with 10 bases that match TRBD2. With V trimmed by 4 bases and J by 0 bases, 12 bases remained unmatched. The CDR3 is 18 amino acids. Germline values: CDR1 DFQATT, CDR2 SNEGSKA (reference sequence). The chain's CDR3 is CSANHERTSGPSYNEQFF. The CDR3 bases are TGCAGTGCTAACCACGAACGGACTAGCGGACCCTCCTACAATGAGCAGTTCTTC.

CDR3 nucleotides: TGTGCCAGCAGTTACGACTTACAGGATTTCACAGATACGCAGTATTTT. Translation: CASSYDLQDFTDTQYF. This sequence joins TRBV6-2 or TRBV6-3 and TRBJ2-3, with D maybe TRBD1 (5 bases). Looked up from germline, CDR1 is MNHEY and CDR2 is SVGEGT. Trimming took off 2 bases at V and 2 bases at J, with 14 bases between the two ends. The CDR3 contains 16 residues.

As regards this clonotype: This may come from a read error, since a much larger clone is one base off. CDR3 coding DNA: TGCAGTGAATACAGAGCTAACTATGGCTACACCTTC. Translation: CSEYRANYGYTF. The chain is built from TRBV20-1 and TRBJ1-2; D uncertain. CDR3 length: 12 amino acids. The ends were cut back, 7 bases at V and 0 bases at J, with 9 bases in the middle. From germline, CDR1 is DFQATT and CDR2 SNEGSKA (reference sequence).

V and J are TRBV7-2 and TRBJ1-4; D unclear. V dropped 4 bases and J dropped 4 bases, with 10 bases sitting between them. Germline V CDR1 and CDR2: SGHTA, FQGNSA. CDR3 length: 14 residues. The chain's CDR3 is CASSSPMGNEKLFF. For the CDR3, the DNA is TGTGCCAGCAGCTCCCCTATGGGTAATGAAAAACTGTTTTTT.

The chain couples TRBV7-9 to TRBJ2-1; 10 nucleotides agree with TRBD1. Trimming removed 1 base from V and 9 bases from J; junction bases left unmatched: 9. Looked up from germline, CDR1 is SEHNR and CDR2 is FQNEAQ (reference sequence). CDR3 length: 16 residues. CDR3 in DNA: TGTGCCAGCAGCTTAGTATGGACAGGGGGTGGAAGTGAGCAGTTCTTC. This codes for CASSLVWTGGGSEQFF.